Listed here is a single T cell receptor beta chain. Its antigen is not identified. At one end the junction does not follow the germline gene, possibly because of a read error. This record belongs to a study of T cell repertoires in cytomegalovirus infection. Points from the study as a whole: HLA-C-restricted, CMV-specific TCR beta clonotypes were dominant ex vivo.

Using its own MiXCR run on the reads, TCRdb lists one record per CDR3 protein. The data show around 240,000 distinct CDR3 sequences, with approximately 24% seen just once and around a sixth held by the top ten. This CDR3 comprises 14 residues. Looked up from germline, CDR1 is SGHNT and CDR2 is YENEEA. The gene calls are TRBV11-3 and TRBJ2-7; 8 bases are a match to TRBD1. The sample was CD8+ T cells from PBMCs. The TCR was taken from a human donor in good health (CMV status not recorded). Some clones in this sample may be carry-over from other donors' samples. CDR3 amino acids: CANSPWTGSYEQYF. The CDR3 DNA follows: TGTGCCAACAGCCCCTGGACAGGGTCCTACGAGCAGTACTTC.